Presented here are 26 T cell receptor beta chains from one specimen sequenced in a study of T cell responses to AZD1222 COVID-19 vaccine. Only in-frame clones appear in the TCRdb table, and some are missing; sequencing was by immunoSEQ multiplex PCR. Of around 120,000 clones listed, approximately 90% are singletons. Sequences were derived from peripheral blood, sampled 28 days after the second AZD1222 dose. These receptors came from an adult who received the AZD1222 COVID-19 vaccine.

The chain recombines TRBV6-6 with TRBJ1-1, with D perhaps matching TRBD1 (6 bases). V lost 6 bases and J lost 1, with 15 bases in between. Per germline, CDR1 MNHNY and CDR2 SVGAGI (reference sequence). The CDR3 length is 15 residues. The CDR3 region is CASSRPGHSNTEAFF. CDR3 nucleotides: TGTGCCAGCAGCCGGCCGGGACACTCGAACACTGAAGCTTTCTTT.

The chain couples TRBV11-1 to TRBJ1-2; D possibly corresponds to TRBD1 (6 bases). The V gene's germline CDR1 is SGHAT and CDR2 FQDESV (reference sequence). The V gene lost 6 bases and the J gene lost 0 bases, with 14 bases spanning the gap. This CDR3 has 15 amino acids. CDR3 sequence: CASRSGAGANYGYTF. The CDR3 nucleotides read TGTGCCAGCAGATCCGGGGCAGGGGCTAACTATGGCTACACCTTC.

J is TRBJ2-1 and V is TRBV3-1 (or the pseudogene TRBV3-2); 7 bases are shared with TRBD2. This CDR3 region has 16 residues. CDR1 is LGHDT, CDR2 YNNKEL, per germline (reference sequence). Losses at the gene ends were 1 base for V and 8 bases for J; bases not matched to a gene: 11. CDR3 sequence: CASSQVRGGSRDEQFF. CDR3 in DNA: TGTGCCAGCAGCCAAGTACGTGGCGGGAGTAGGGATGAGCAGTTCTTC.

This rearrangement joins TRBV7-2 to TRBJ2-1; 10 bases are a match to TRBD2. V trimming: 6 bases; J trimming: 3 bases; junction bases outside the gene matches: 5. From germline, CDR1 is SGHTA and CDR2 FQGNSA. CDR3 size: 15 residues. CDR3 loop: CASSLSGGDYNEQFF. CDR3 in DNA: TGTGCCAGCAGTTTAAGCGGGGGGGACTACAATGAGCAGTTCTTC.

The CDR3 region has the DNA TGTGCCAGCAGCCAAGATTTATCTGTCGGGGCAGGTAATCGGGACGAGCAGTACTTC. Its translation is CASSQDLSVGAGNRDEQYF. This chain links TRBV3-1 (or the pseudogene TRBV3-2) with TRBJ2-7; D tentatively fits TRBD1 or TRBD2 (5 bases each). CDR1 and CDR2 from the germline V gene are LGHDT and YNNKEL (reference sequence). CDR3 length: 19 residues. Trimming stripped 0 bases from V and 5 bases from J, with 26 bases between.

The chain has TRBV18 and TRBJ1-6; 8 bases are shared with TRBD1. J gave up 6 bases and V 4 bases, and 2 bases lay outside the gene matches. CDR3 length: 14 residues. Germline loops: CDR1 KGHSH, CDR2 LQKENI. For the CDR3, the DNA is TGTGCCAGCTCACGGACAGGGCTTAATTCACCCCTCCACTTT. It is translated as CASSRTGLNSPLHF.

V and J are TRBV27 and TRBJ2-5, with 7 bases that match TRBD2. Germline assignment: CDR1 MNHEY and CDR2 SMNVEV (reference sequence). This CDR3 spans 15 amino acids. V was clipped by 3 bases and J by 5 bases; unmatched bases: 9. The CDR3 DNA reads as TGTGCCAGCAGTTTTGGGACTAAAGCTTGGGAGACCCAGTACTTC. It codes for CASSFGTKAWETQYF.

The V call is TRBV5-4, the J call TRBJ1-1, with D perhaps TRBD1 (6 bases). The CDR3 totals 12 residues. V was trimmed by 6 bases and J by 8 bases, leaving 14 bases between them. CDR1 and CDR2 (germline): SGHNT, YYREEE (reference sequence). The CDR3 here is CASNSPGQEAFF. The CDR3 bases are TGTGCCAGCAATTCTCCGGGACAAGAAGCTTTCTTT.

This clone was seen only a few times. The chain carries TRBV19 and TRBJ1-4, with D perhaps matching TRBD1 (5 bases). Germline V CDR1 and CDR2: LNHDA, SQIVND (reference sequence). The CDR3 loop spans 14 amino acids. Trimming left V 1 base short and J 3 bases short, with 6 bases between. The CDR3, as DNA: TGTGCCAGTAGTATAGCGGGGCCTAATGAAAAACTGTTTTTT. Its protein is CASSIAGPNEKLFF.

This clone was found once. This rearrangement joins TRBV20-1 to TRBJ1-5, with D unclear. The CDR3 runs 16 residues. The germline V gene encodes CDR1 DFQATT and CDR2 SNEGSKA (reference sequence). The V gene lost 3 bases and the J gene lost 0 bases, with 15 bases spanning the gap. Written as DNA, the CDR3 is TGCAGTGCTAGTGAACTCGTGGACCTTAGCAATCAGCCCCAGCATTTT. As protein: CSASELVDLSNQPQHF.

The V gene is TRBV9, the J gene TRBJ1-2; D remains unclear. V was clipped by 0 bases and J by 1 base, with 10 bases between them. CDR1 SGDLS and CDR2 YYNGEE come from the germline V gene. This CDR3 comprises 15 residues. CDR3 loop: CASSVGGFNNYGYTF. As DNA, the CDR3 is TGTGCCAGCAGCGTAGGGGGATTTAATAACTATGGCTACACCTTC.

This chain connects TRBV7-6 to TRBJ2-5; 8 bases align to TRBD1. The CDR3 contains 17 residues. The germline CDR1 and CDR2 sequences are SGHVS and FNYEAQ. V lost 1 base, J lost 5 bases, and 12 bases stayed unmatched. The CDR3 loop reads CASSLGSAGGGWETQYF. The CDR3 DNA sequence: TGTGCCAGCAGCTTAGGATCGGCAGGGGGCGGGTGGGAGACCCAGTACTTC.

With respect to this clone: Other DNA sequences of this sample code for an identical CDR3. The chain uses TRBV12-3 or TRBV12-4 and TRBJ1-2; D is possibly TRBD1 (6 bases). The CDR3 sequence is 13 residues long. Deletions cut 5 bases from V and 2 bases from J, with 9 bases between. The CDR3 DNA is TGTGCCAGCAGTCTCGACAGGAACTATGGCTACACCTTC. It encodes CASSLDRNYGYTF.

The V and J genes are TRBV9 and TRBJ2-4; either TRBD1 or TRBD2 may supply D (5 bases each). The CDR3 totals 14 residues. Germline V CDR1 and CDR2: SGDLS, YYNGEE. V dropped 4 bases and J dropped 4 bases, with 12 bases sitting between them. CDR3 bases: TGTGCCAGCAGCCTAGGGGACGGAAAAAACATTCAGTACTTC. Translation: CASSLGDGKNIQYF.

This chain joins TRBV19 and TRBJ1-1; D gene ambiguous. The germline V gene has CDR1 LNHDA and CDR2 SQIVND (reference sequence). Deletions cut 4 bases from V and 0 bases from J, with 15 bases between. The CDR3 has 16 residues. The CDR3 bases are TGTGCCAGTAGTAGAGGCCGCGAGGTTGTGAACACTGAAGCTTTCTTT. Translating it yields CASSRGREVVNTEAFF.

V gene TRBV10-3 combines with J gene TRBJ1-4; D is ambiguous. This CDR3 is 13 amino acids long. Trimming cost V 4 bases and J 7 bases, with 10 bases left between them. Germline CDR1 reads ENHRY; CDR2 reads SYGVKD. The chain's CDR3 is CAISAGSGEKLFF. The CDR3 DNA is TGTGCCATCAGTGCCGGGTCGGGTGAAAAACTGTTTTTT.

This sequence joins TRBV19 and TRBJ1-1; possibly TRBD1 for D (5 bases). The CDR3 runs 13 residues. V lost 7 bases and J 6 bases, leaving 15 bases between the germline ends. CDR1 is LNHDA, CDR2 SQIVND, per germline (reference sequence). CDR3 loop: CASMVGGGSEAFF. The CDR3 DNA follows: TGTGCCAGTATGGTGGGGGGAGGATCTGAAGCTTTCTTT. Full variable domain (missing parts from reference TRBV19 and TRBJ1-1): DGGITQSPKYLFRKEGQNVTLSCEQNLNHDAMYWYRQDPGQGLRLIYYSQIVNDFQKGDIAEGYSVSREKKESFPLTVTSAQKNPTAFYLCASMVGGGSEAFFGQGTRLTVV.

The chain links TRBV6-5 to TRBJ2-7, with 7 positions matching TRBD1. The CDR3 sequence is 15 residues long. Trimming cost V 7 bases and J 0 bases; bases outside gene matches: 9. Germline-derived CDR1 and CDR2 are MNHEY and SVGAGI. CDR3 sequence reads: CASIGLTGISYEQYF. CDR3 nucleotide sequence: TGTGCCAGCATCGGGCTGACAGGGATCTCCTACGAGCAGTACTTC.

This clone was recorded once. The chain carries TRBV2 and TRBJ2-5; 7 bases are shared with TRBD1. J lost 4 bases, V lost 1 base, and 6 bases had no gene match. The CDR3 contains 15 residues. Germline V gives CDR1 SNHLY, CDR2 FYNNEI. This CDR3 is CASSEEGTGAETQYF. The CDR3 DNA reads TGTGCCAGCAGTGAAGAGGGCACAGGGGCAGAGACCCAGTACTTC.

This chain connects TRBV15 to TRBJ1-2; TRBD1 aligns across 8 bases. Germline V lookup: CDR1 LNHNV, CDR2 YYDKDF (reference sequence). The V gene end was trimmed by 0 bases and the J gene end by 1 base; junction bases not matched to a gene: 10. This CDR3 contains 18 residues. CDR3 nucleotides: TGTGCCACCAGCAGAGATGGGCAGGGGGCATATCTTAACTATGGCTACACCTTC. It is translated as CATSRDGQGAYLNYGYTF. Full variable domain (remainder filled in from reference TRBV15 and TRBJ1-2): DAMVIQNPRYQVTQFGKPVTLSCSQTLNHNVMYWYQQKSSQAPKLLFHYYDKDFNNEADTPDNFQSRRPNTSFCFLDIRSPGLGDTAMYLCATSRDGQGAYLNYGYTFGSGTRLTVV.

V and J are TRBV19 and TRBJ1-2; D is unclear. CDR3 size: 14 residues. The germline CDR1 and CDR2 sequences are LNHDA and SQIVND (reference sequence). Trimming left V 3 bases short and J 8 bases short, with 16 bases between. CDR3 region: CASSMAVQVLGYTF. CDR3 DNA sequence: TGTGCCAGTAGTATGGCTGTTCAAGTTTTGGGCTACACCTTC.

This sequence joins TRBV4-1 and TRBJ1-2, with a weak D call TRBD1 (6 bases). Germline V gene sequence: CDR1 MGHRA, CDR2 YSYEKL. V dropped 0 bases and J dropped 4 bases, with 24 bases sitting between them. This CDR3 is built from 19 residues. This chain's CDR3 is CASSQERGRGATRFYGYTF. CDR3 DNA sequence: TGCGCCAGCAGCCAAGAAAGAGGCCGGGGGGCGACTCGATTCTATGGCTACACCTTC.

CDR3 nucleotides: TGTGCCAGCAGCCAAGGCCGGCGGGAGAGCACAGATACGCAGTATTTT. This encodes CASSQGRRESTDTQYF. The chain couples TRBV11-3 to TRBJ2-3, with 7 positions matching TRBD2. CDR3 length: 16 residues. Germline assignment: CDR1 SGHNT and CDR2 YENEEA. V dropped 5 bases and J dropped 0; count of bases not matched to a gene: 8.

The chain uses TRBV28 and TRBJ1-1, with TRBD1 matching 8 bases. The CDR3 is 13 amino acids. Trimming cost V 5 bases and J 10 bases; bases outside gene matches: 9. From germline, CDR1 is MDHEN and CDR2 SYDVKM. The CDR3 protein is CASSDLQGVRAFF. The DNA of the CDR3 is TGTGCCAGCAGTGACTTACAGGGGGTTAGAGCTTTCTTT.

The chain is built from TRBV19 and TRBJ1-2; 9 positions match TRBD1. There are 15 residues in the CDR3. The V segment lost 4 bases and the J segment 7 bases; nucleotides outside the gene matches: 10. Germline CDR1 is LNHDA and CDR2 is SQIVND (reference sequence). In DNA form, the CDR3 reads TGTGCCAGTAGTACGGGACAGGGAGGGCATGGTGGCTACACCTTC. Its translation is CASSTGQGGHGGYTF.

This clone was seen only once. V usage is TRBV30 and J usage is TRBJ1-5; 8 bases fit TRBD1. V dropped 4 bases and J dropped 7; count of bases not matched to a gene: 12. The CDR3 totals 15 residues. Germline V CDR1 and CDR2: GTSNPN, SVGIG (reference sequence). For the CDR3, the DNA is TGTGCCTGGACCCCCGGACAGGGATGGGGGCAGCCCCAGCATTTT. It translates to CAWTPGQGWGQPQHF.